These 6 T cell receptor beta chains originate from one sample sequenced in a study of blood T cells in healthy people across ages. A sample-barcoded 5' primer and a J-beta primer mix were used in a second PCR of about 7 to 12 cycles. Each CDR3 protein is one row after TCRdb ran MiXCR on the 5' RACE reads. The profile shows fewer than 800,000 distinct CDR3 sequences, 32% of them singletons. Sequenced input: blood. The receptor set was obtained from a woman over 75 in good health.

Regarding this clonotype: Being one base from a much bigger clone, this may be a read error. The chain recombines TRBV7-2 with TRBJ2-3; 9 positions agree with TRBD2. The germline gives CDR1 SGHTA, CDR2 FQGNSA. V was pared by 2 bases and J by 2 bases, with 2 bases of the junction left unmatched. This CDR3 has 15 amino acids. The CDR3, as DNA: TGTGCCAGCAGCTTAAGGACTAGCGCCACAGATACGCAGTATTTT. Its protein is CASSLRTSATDTQYF.

Regarding this clonotype: One base away lies a much larger clone, so this may be a sequencing read error. This chain connects TRBV7-2 to TRBJ2-1, with D tentatively TRBD1 (6 bases). The ends were cut back, 7 bases at V and 4 bases at J, with 14 bases in the middle. CDR1 is SGHTA and CDR2 is FQGNSA in the germline V gene. There are 14 residues in the CDR3. Written as DNA, the CDR3 is TGTGCCAGCACCCCAGGGGCCGATTACAATGAGCAGTTCTTC. Translation gives CASTPGADYNEQFF.

The genes are TRBV7-2 and TRBJ2-1; 14 nucleotides agree with TRBD2. The CDR3 has 17 residues. The V gene end was trimmed by 4 bases and the J gene end by 4 bases; junction bases not matched to a gene: 6. Per germline, CDR1 SGHTA and CDR2 FQGNSA. CDR3 nucleotide sequence: TGTGCCAGCAGCTCCGGGACTAGCGGGAGTTTATACAATGAGCAGTTCTTC. It yields the protein CASSSGTSGSLYNEQFF.

The J gene is TRBJ2-1, the V gene TRBV20-1, with 10 bases identical to TRBD1. The CDR3 runs to 15 residues. The germline V gene encodes CDR1 DFQATT and CDR2 SNEGSKA (reference sequence). V dropped 6 bases and J dropped 8; count of bases not matched to a gene: 13. The chain's CDR3 is CSATSGTGVCDEQFF. Written as DNA, the CDR3 is TGCAGTGCCACCTCCGGGACAGGGGTATGTGATGAGCAGTTCTTC.

This clonotype was detected many times. The rearrangement joins TRBV6-6 to TRBJ2-5, with D possibly TRBD2 on 5 matching bases. V was cut by 7 bases and J by 3 bases, with 12 bases left in between. The V gene's germline CDR1 is MNHNY and CDR2 SVGAGI (reference sequence). This CDR3 is built from 13 residues. The CDR3 DNA reads TGTGCCAGCACCGAGGGCGCTAAAGAGACCCAGTACTTC. Amino acid sequence: CASTEGAKETQYF.

In its sample, this clonotype was seen many times. The J gene is TRBJ2-7, the V gene TRBV4-2; D is unclear. This CDR3 is 15 amino acids long. Deletions cut 1 base from V and 0 bases from J, with 10 bases between. Germline lookup yields CDR1 LGHNA and CDR2 YNFKEQ. The CDR3 here is CASSQGTAASYEQYF. CDR3 in DNA: TGTGCCAGCAGCCAAGGGACGGCAGCCTCCTACGAGCAGTACTTC.